This TCR beta chain is drawn from a study of blood T cell repertoires in COVID-19. At the level of the study: The samples span acute and convalescent COVID-19 from the United States, Italy and Spain. PBMCs, B-cell-depleted T cells, or T cells provided the cDNA or gDNA that made up the material.

The CDR3 length is 13 residues. CDR1 is MNHEY, CDR2 SVGAGI, per germline. Trimming cost V 1 base and J 4 bases, with 4 bases left between them. In the original workflow: Reference gene primer amplification in the assay estimated nucleated cell counts. This table comes from immunoSEQ multiplex PCR, and its TCRdb copy is limited to in-frame clones, with some not included. Clonal size and the V and J genes are those of that table, whereas D and trimming came from the DNA. The table lists 240,000 or so clones, 82% of them singletons. The V gene is TRBV6-5, the J gene TRBJ2-2; D is undetermined. The source is a woman aged 60 to 75 with active or convalescent COVID-19. The sample taken for sequencing was peripheral blood. CDR3 sequence reads: CASSYLLTGELFF. The DNA of the CDR3 is TGTGCCAGCAGTTACTTACTCACCGGGGAGCTGTTTTTT.